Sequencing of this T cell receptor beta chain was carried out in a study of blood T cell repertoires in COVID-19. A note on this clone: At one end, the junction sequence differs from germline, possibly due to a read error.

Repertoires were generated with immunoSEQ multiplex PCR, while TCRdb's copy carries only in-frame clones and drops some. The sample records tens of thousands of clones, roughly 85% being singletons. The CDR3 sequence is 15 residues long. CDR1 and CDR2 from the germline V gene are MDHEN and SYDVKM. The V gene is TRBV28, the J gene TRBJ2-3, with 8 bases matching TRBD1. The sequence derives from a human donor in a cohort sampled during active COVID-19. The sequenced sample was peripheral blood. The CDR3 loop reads CASSFGGQGTNTQYF. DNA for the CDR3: TGTGCCAGCAGTTTTGGAGGACAGGGCACAAATACGCAGTATTTT.